This T cell receptor (beta chain) emerged from a study of beta chain features in type 1 diabetes. Study-wide findings and caveats: Any role of HLA type in TCRB rearrangement remained unresolved here.

The authors obtained over 95% purity in all sorted populations. Of the isolated RNA, all was reverse transcribed, and so the sequenced material was expressed TCRB transcripts. The table came from immunoSEQ multiplex PCR; TCRdb's copy has only in-frame clones and leaves some out. The sample gives under 400,000 clones, about 20% of which show up once; 0.035% to 0.055% is in the top ten. This clone came up a few times. Its antigen is not known. Germline V CDR1 and CDR2: SGHNT, YENEEA. CDR3 length: 15 residues. The V end was cut by 3 bases, the J end by 1 base, with 7 bases between. Source material: naive CD4+ T cells from blood. The chain is built from TRBV11-3 and TRBJ2-6; TRBD2 might be the D (6 bases). The sequence derives from a woman younger than 35 in good health. The CDR3 coding sequence is TGTGCCAGCAGCTTGGAGGGATCTGGGGCCAACGTCCTGACTTTC. Amino acids: CASSLEGSGANVLTF.